Listed below are T cell receptor beta chains from one sample, sequenced in a study of T cells after yellow fever vaccination. TCRdb reprocessed the 5' RACE reads with MiXCR, giving one entry per CDR3 protein. The sample has 200,000 to 300,000 distinct CDR3 sequences; roughly 13% are singletons. The sample was CD4+ T cells sorted from PBMCs, taken 45 days after the yellow fever booster vaccination. The source of these receptors is a man under 40 who received the YFV17D yellow fever vaccine. CDR3s include the opening cysteine and the closing phenylalanine or tryptophan. D genes are given only for firm matches. A clone size is listed for some rows: how often the clone was seen (once, few, many), or a class if it is expanded.

TRBJ2-1,few,-,TRBV19,TGTGCCAGTAGCGCAGCCGGGCACAATGAGCAGTTCTTC,CASSAAGHNEQFF
TRBJ2-3,few,-,TRBV24-1,TGTGCCACCTCTCCGGGAGCAGGTACGCAGTATTTT,CATSPGAGTQYF
TRBJ2-7,few,-,TRBV29-1,TGCAGCGCCGAGGGGACGGCTAACGAGCAGTACTTC,CSAEGTANEQYF
TRBJ2-1,-,TRBD2,TRBV6-1,TGTGCCAGCAGCGCTAGAAGTAGCGGGGTCATCCCCTACAATGAGCAGTTCTTC,CASSARSSGVIPYNEQFF
TRBJ1-5,-,-,TRBV5-1,TGCGCCAGCAGCCCCACGGCGGGCCTGGCCCAGCATTTT,CASSPTAGLAQHF
TRBJ1-3,few,-,TRBV20-1,TGCAGTGCTAGAGAGCAACCCGCTGGAAACACCATATATTTT,CSAREQPAGNTIYF
TRBJ2-1,few,-,TRBV7-9,TGTGCCAGCAGCAGTGACCGCATCTCCTACAATGAGCAGTTCTTC,CASSSDRISYNEQFF
TRBJ2-7,-,-,TRBV6-2/TRBV6-3,TGTGCCAGCAGTTACTACGTGGACTACGAGCAGTACTTC,CASSYYVDYEQYF
TRBJ2-7,-,TRBD1,TRBV19,TGTGCCAGTAGTACCACCCGGGACAGGGGTGCCAGCGAGCAGTACTTC,CASSTTRDRGASEQYF
TRBJ2-3,few,TRBD2,TRBV7-2,TGTGCCAGCAGCGGGCGGGAGGGGGGTACAGATACGCAGTATTTT,CASSGREGGTDTQYF
TRBJ2-3,once,-,TRBV5-4,TGTGCCAGCAGCTCCATTGGGGGCGTAGCAGATACGCAGTATTTT,CASSSIGGVADTQYF
TRBJ2-1,many,-,TRBV6-5,TGTGCCAGCAGCACCTTGACGGGAGCCTACAATGAGCAGTTCTTC,CASSTLTGAYNEQFF
TRBJ2-4,few,-,TRBV7-8,TGTGCCAGCAGCTTCCACTCAAACATTCAGTACTTC,CASSFHSNIQYF
TRBJ2-6,few,TRBD1,TRBV5-1,TGCGCCAGCAGCACGATGGACAGGGCGGCCAACGTCCTGACTTTC,CASSTMDRAANVLTF